This T cell receptor beta chain emerged from a study of cytomegalovirus exposure and HLA in healthy donors. Study at large: In a previous analysis, some 110 million unique TCR beta sequences were found from approximately 180 million T cells.

CDR3 length: 14 residues. Unmatched junction bases numbered 9, after V lost 7 bases and J lost 3 bases. Primers: 60 Vbeta forward and 13 Jbeta reverse. Sequenced by immunoSEQ multiplex PCR; TCRdb stores in-frame clones only, minus some. Of about 130,000 clones listed, over 15% are singletons. Of note for this clone: Its antigen is unidentified.

Study-level findings and limits: It was 150 or so TCR beta chains that were listed as cytomegalovirus-associated. Researchers reported from a later analysis that most CMV-associated TCR beta chains appeared HLA-restricted. Earlier results showed most TCR beta V segments being productive about 90% or about 30% of the time.

The source is a female donor in good health and CMV-seropositive. Sequences were obtained from PBMCs. V is TRBV23-1 and J is TRBJ2-7; 7 bases are a match to TRBD1. TRBV23-1 qualifies as an ORF whose function is uncertain. The CDR3 here is CASTEGQCLYEQYF. The CDR3 DNA sequence: TGCGCCAGCACCGAGGGACAGTGTCTCTACGAGCAGTACTTC.